The source of this TCR beta chain is a study of cytomegalovirus exposure and HLA in healthy donors. Study-level results: Follow-up analysis later connected one missense variant in DCLRE1C with trimming of TCR beta V- and J-genes. For most TCR beta V segments, an earlier analysis put the productive rate at about 90% or about 30% of the time. With high specificity and sensitivity, the classifier reportedly diagnosed cytomegalovirus status. Sequence variants that were highly shared formed a cluster that was likely a sequencing artifact.

Points on this clone: Its matching antigen is unknown.

Germline loops: CDR1 PRHDT, CDR2 FYEKMQ (reference sequence). CDR3 length equals 17 residues. The ends were cut back, 4 bases at V and 0 bases at J, with 16 bases in the middle. Vbeta (60) and Jbeta (13) primers were used in the PCR. Data came from immunoSEQ multiplex PCR; TCRdb stores just in-frame clones and leaves some out. The table lists roughly 100,000 clones, 77% of them singletons. This TCR came from a male donor in good health and CMV-seropositive. This chain links TRBV13 with TRBJ2-4; D is perhaps TRBD2 (7 bases). The sequenced material came from PBMCs. The CDR3 is CASSSRGGGLAKNIQYF. The CDR3 DNA is TGTGCCAGCAGCTCAAGGGGGGGCGGGTTAGCCAAAAACATTCAGTACTTC.